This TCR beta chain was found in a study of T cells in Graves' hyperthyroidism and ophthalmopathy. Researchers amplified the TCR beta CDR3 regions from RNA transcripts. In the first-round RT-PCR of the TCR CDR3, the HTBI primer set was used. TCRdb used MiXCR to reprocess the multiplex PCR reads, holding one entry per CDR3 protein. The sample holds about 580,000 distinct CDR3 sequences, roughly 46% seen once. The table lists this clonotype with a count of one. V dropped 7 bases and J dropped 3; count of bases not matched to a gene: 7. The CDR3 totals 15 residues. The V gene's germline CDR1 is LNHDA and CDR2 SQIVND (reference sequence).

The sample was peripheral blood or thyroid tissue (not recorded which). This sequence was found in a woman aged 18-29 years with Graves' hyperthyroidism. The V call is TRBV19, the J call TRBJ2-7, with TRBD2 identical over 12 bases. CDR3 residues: CASTAASGRDYEQYF. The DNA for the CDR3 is TGTGCCAGTACCGCCGCTAGCGGGAGGGACTACGAGCAGTACTTC. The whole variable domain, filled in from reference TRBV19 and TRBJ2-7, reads DGGITQSPKYLFRKEGQNVTLSCEQNLNHDAMYWYRQDPGQGLRLIYYSQIVNDFQKGDIAEGYSVSREKKESFPLTVTSAQKNPTAFYLCASTAASGRDYEQYFGPGTRLTVT.